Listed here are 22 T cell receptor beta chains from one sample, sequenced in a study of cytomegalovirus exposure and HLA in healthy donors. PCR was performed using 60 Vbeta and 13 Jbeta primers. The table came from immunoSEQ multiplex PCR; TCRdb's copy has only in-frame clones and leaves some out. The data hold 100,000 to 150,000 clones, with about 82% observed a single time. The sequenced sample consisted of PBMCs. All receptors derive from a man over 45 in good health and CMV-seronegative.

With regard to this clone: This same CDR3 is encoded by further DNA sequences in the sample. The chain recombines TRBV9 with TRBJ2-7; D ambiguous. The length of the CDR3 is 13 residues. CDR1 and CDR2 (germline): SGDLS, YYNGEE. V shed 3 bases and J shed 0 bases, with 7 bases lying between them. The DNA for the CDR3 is TGTGCCAGCAGCGCCAGAGGCTCCTACGAGCAGTACTTC. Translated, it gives CASSARGSYEQYF.

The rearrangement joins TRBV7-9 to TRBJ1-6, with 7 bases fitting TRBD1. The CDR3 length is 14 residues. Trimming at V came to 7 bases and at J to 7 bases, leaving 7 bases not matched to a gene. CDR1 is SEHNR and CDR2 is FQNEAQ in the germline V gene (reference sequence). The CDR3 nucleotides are TGTGCCAGCACCGTACAGGGGATAAATTCACCCCTCCACTTT. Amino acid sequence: CASTVQGINSPLHF.

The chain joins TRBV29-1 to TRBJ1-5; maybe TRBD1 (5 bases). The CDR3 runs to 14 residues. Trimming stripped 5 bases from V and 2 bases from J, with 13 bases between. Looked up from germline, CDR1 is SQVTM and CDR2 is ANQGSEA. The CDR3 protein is CSVIDSGGNQPQHF. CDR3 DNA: TGCAGCGTTATAGACAGCGGGGGCAATCAGCCCCAGCATTTT.

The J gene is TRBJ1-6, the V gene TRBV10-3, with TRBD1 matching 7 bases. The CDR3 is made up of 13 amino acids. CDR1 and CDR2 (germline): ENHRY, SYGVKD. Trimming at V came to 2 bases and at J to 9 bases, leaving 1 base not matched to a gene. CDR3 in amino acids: CAISEDRASPLHF. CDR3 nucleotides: TGTGCCATCAGTGAGGACAGGGCTTCACCCCTCCACTTT.

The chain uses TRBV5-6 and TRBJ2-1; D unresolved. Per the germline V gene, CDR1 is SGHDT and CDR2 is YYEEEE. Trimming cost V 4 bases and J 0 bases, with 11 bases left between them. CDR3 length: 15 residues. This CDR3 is CASSPPPRSYNEQFF. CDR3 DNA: TGTGCCAGCAGCCCTCCCCCGCGCTCCTACAATGAGCAGTTCTTC. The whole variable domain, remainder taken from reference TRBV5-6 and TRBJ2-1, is DAGVTQSPTHLIKTRGQQVTLRCSPKSGHDTVSWYQQALGQGPQFIFQYYEEEERQRGNFPDRFSGHQFPNYSSELNVNALLLGDSALYLCASSPPPRSYNEQFFGPGTRLTVL.

DNA for the CDR3: TGCAGCGTTGGGGGCAGGGAGACCCAGTACTTC. Translated: CSVGGRETQYF. V usage is TRBV29-1 and J usage is TRBJ2-5, with D possibly matching TRBD1 (5 bases). V dropped 4 bases and J dropped 5 bases, with 8 bases sitting between them. CDR3 length: 11 residues. The V gene's germline CDR1 is SQVTM and CDR2 ANQGSEA.

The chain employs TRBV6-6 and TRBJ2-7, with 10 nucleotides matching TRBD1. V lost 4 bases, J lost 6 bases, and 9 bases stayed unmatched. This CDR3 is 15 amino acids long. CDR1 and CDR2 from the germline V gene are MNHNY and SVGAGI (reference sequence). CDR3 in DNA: TGTGCCAGCAGTTCACCGGGACAGGGGTTTGGCGAGCAGTACTTC. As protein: CASSSPGQGFGEQYF.

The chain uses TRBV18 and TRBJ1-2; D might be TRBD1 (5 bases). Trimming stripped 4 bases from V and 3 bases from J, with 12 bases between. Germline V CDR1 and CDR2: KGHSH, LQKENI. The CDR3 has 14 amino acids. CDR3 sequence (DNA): TGTGCCAGCTCACGAGGATCGGGGGACTATGGCTACACCTTC. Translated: CASSRGSGDYGYTF.

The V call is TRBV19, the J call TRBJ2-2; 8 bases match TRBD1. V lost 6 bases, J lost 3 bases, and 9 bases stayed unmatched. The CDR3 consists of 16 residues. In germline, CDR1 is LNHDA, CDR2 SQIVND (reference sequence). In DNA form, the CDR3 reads TGTGCCAGTAGCCTTCAGGGGGCCTATGACACCGGGGAGCTGTTTTTT. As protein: CASSLQGAYDTGELFF.

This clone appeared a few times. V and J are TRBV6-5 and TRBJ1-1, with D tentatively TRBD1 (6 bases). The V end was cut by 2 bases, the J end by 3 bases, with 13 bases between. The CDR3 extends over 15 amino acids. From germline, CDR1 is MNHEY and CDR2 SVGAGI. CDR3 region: CASSYDWQGYTEAFF. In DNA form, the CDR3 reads TGTGCCAGCAGTTACGATTGGCAGGGGTACACTGAAGCTTTCTTT.

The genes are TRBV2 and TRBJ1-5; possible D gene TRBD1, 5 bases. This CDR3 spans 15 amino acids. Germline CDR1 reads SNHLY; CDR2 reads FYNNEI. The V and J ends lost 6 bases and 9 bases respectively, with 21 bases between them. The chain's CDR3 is CASSPGTGLWGPQHF. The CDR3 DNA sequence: TGTGCCAGCAGCCCCGGGACTGGACTTTGGGGGCCCCAGCATTTT.

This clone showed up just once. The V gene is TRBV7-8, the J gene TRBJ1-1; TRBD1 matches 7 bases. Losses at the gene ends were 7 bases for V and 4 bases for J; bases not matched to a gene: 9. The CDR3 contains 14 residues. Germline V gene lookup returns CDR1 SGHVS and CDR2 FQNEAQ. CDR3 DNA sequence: TGTGCCAGCAACCACCGGGACAGCCTCACTGAAGCTTTCTTT. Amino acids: CASNHRDSLTEAFF.

Written as DNA, the CDR3 is TGTGCCAGTAGCCTCCGGGAGGGGATTGCAGATACGCAGTATTTT. The encoded protein is CASSLREGIADTQYF. The V call is TRBV19, the J call TRBJ2-3; 8 bases align to TRBD2. The CDR3 loop spans 15 amino acids. With 6 bases clipped from V and 4 bases from J, the junction kept 9 bases outside the gene matches. Germline CDR1 reads LNHDA; CDR2 reads SQIVND (reference sequence).

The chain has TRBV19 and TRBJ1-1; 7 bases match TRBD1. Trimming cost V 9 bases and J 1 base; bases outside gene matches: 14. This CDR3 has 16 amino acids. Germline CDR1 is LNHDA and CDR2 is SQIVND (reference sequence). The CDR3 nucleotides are TGTGCCAGGTCGTTACTTGCCGACAGGGCGAACACTGAAGCTTTCTTT. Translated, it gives CARSLLADRANTEAFF.

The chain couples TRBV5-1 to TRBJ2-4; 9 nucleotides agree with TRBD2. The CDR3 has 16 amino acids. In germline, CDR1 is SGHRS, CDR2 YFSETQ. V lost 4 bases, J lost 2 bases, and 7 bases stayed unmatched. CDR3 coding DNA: TGCGCCAGCAGCCCCAGGACTAGCGAAACCAAAAACATTCAGTACTTC. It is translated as CASSPRTSETKNIQYF.

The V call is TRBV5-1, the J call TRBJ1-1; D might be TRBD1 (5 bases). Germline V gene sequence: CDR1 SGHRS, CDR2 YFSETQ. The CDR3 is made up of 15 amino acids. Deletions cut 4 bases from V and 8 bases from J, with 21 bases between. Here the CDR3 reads CASSTEGTGLREAFF. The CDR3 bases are TGCGCCAGCAGCACTGAGGGGACTGGCTTGAGGGAAGCTTTCTTT.

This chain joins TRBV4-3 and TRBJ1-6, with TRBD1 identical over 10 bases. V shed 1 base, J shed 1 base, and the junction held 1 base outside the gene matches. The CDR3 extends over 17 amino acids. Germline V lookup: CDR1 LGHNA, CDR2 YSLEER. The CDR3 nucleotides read TGCGCCAGCAGCCAAGGACAGGGGGCTTCCTATAATTCACCCCTCCACTTT. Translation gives CASSQGQGASYNSPLHF.

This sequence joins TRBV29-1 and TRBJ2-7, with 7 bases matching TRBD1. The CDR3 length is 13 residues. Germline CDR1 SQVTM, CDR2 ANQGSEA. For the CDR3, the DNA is TGCACCTCAACCGGGACAGCACCCTACGAGCAGTACGTC. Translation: CTSTGTAPYEQYV.

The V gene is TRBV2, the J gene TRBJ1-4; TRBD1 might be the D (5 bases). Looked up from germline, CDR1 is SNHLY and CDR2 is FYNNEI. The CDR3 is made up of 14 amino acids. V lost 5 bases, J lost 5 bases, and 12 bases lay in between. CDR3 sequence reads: CASSRGKRNEKLFF. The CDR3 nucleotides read TGTGCCAGCAGTCGGGGGAAACGAAATGAAAAACTGTTTTTT.

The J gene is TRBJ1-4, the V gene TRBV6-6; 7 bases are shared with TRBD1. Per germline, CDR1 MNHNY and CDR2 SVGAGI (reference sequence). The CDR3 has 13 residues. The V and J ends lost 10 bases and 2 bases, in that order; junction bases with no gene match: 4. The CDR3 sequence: CATQGVTNEKLFF. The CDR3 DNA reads TGTGCCACCCAGGGGGTTACTAATGAAAAACTGTTTTTT.

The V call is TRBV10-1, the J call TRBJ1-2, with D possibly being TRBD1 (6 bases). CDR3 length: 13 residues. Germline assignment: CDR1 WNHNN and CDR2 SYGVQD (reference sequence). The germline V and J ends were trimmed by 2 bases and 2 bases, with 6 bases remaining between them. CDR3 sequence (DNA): TGCGCCAGCAGTGAGGGACAGAACTATGGCTACACCTTC. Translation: CASSEGQNYGYTF.

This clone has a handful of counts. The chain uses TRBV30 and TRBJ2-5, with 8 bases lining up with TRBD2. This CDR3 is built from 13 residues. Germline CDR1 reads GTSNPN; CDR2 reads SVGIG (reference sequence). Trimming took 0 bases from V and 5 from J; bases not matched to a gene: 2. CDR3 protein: CAWSVRGGETQYF. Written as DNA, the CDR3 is TGTGCCTGGAGTGTACGCGGGGGGGAGACCCAGTACTTC.